This is a list of T cell receptor beta chains from one sample in a study of molecular identifiers for immune sequencing clone quantification. TCRdb independently ran MiXCR on the PCR reads; one entry per CDR3 protein. The table lists some 65,000 distinct CDR3 sequences, approximately 18% of them singletons. The sequenced material came from naive CD8+ T cells from blood, with Jurkat cell RNA spiked in. The receptors originated from a human donor in good health. Some libraries in this study had Jurkat cell RNA spiked in. CDR3s include the opening cysteine and the closing phenylalanine or tryptophan. The D gene is left open where the match is weak. Clone size is shown for a subset of rows, as once, few, many or a class of expanded clone.

>TRBJ2-1|TRBV20-1|many|.
TGCAGTGCTAGAGTCCTCAGGTCGGCTGTACTAAACAATGAGCAGTTCTTC
CSARVLRSAVLNNEQFF
>TRBJ2-7|TRBV7-9|many|.
TGTGCCAGCAGCTTGGGGTCGGGAAACTACGAGCAGTACTTC
CASSLGSGNYEQYF
>TRBJ2-3|TRBV3-1|many|.
TGTGCCAGCAGTCCCGTGGGGGGAACAGATACGCAGTATTTT
CASSPVGGTDTQYF
>TRBJ2-2|TRBV24-1|many|.
TGTGCCACCAGTGACGCGGACAGACTCACCGGGGAGCTGTTTTTT
CATSDADRLTGELFF
>TRBJ2-3|TRBV28|many|.
TGTGCCAGCAGTTTATATACAGGGTCGACCCTCAGAGATACGCAGTATTTT
CASSLYTGSTLRDTQYF
>TRBJ2-1|TRBV7-9|few|TRBD2
TGTGCCAGCAGCTTAGGGGTACTAGCGGGGAGATACAATGAGCAGTCCTTC
CASSLGVLAGRYNEQSF
>TRBJ2-2|TRBV7-9|many|.
TGTGCCAGCAGCTCGATCAGGGGTAACACCGGGGAGCTGTTTTTT
CASSSIRGNTGELFF
>TRBJ1-1|TRBV7-9|.|.
TGTGCCAGCAGCCCCCTCGGTGGTTTCTTT
CASSPLGGFF
>TRBJ1-1|TRBV21-1|few|.
TGTGCCAGCAGCTCTAGGAGCTCGTACACTGAAGCTTTCTTT
CASSSRSSYTEAFF
>TRBJ2-1|TRBV7-9|many|TRBD2
TGTGCCAGCAGCTTAGGGCTAGCGGGAGTTGCTGAGCAGTTCTTC
CASSLGLAGVAEQFF
>TRBJ2-3|TRBV6-9|many|TRBD1
TGTGCCGGGGATATGGGGTCCGGGACAGCTTGCACAGATACGCAGTATTTT
CAGDMGSGTACTDTQYF
>TRBJ2-3|TRBV13|many|.
TGTGCCAGCAGCCTCCGGGACATGGACACAGATACGCAGTATTTT
CASSLRDMDTDTQYF
>TRBJ2-1|TRBV7-9|.|.
TGTGCCAGCAGCCTGACTCTCCTGGAGCAGTTCTTC
CASSLTLLEQFF
>TRBJ2-3|TRBV4-1|many|.
TGCGCCAGCAGCCAGGCTAGGACAGATACGCAGTATTTT
CASSQARTDTQYF
>TRBJ2-3|TRBV28|.|.
TGTACCAGCAGGGAATTTACATCGTCTAGCACCGATACGCAGTATTTT
CTSREFTSSSTDTQYF
>TRBJ2-3|TRBV20-1|many|.
TGCAGTGCTAGAGACCGTGACAGTACGCGGGCAGATACGCAGTATTTT
CSARDRDSTRADTQYF
>TRBJ2-7|TRBV7-2|many|TRBD2
TGTGCCAGCAGAGTTCATTTGGCGGGAGATTACGAGCAGTACTTC
CASRVHLAGDYEQYF
>TRBJ1-6|TRBV30|.|TRBD1
TGTGCCTGGACCCCCGGACAGGGGGCTTATTCACCCCTCCACTTT
CAWTPGQGAYSPLHF
>TRBJ2-3|TRBV7-9|many|TRBD2
TGTGCCAGCAGCTTATTTGTAGCGGGAGCCACAGATACGCAGTATTTT
CASSLFVAGATDTQYF
>TRBJ1-1|TRBV19|few|TRBD1
TGTGCCAGTAGTATAAAGGGGGCCGTCACTGAAGCTTTCTTT
CASSIKGAVTEAFF
>TRBJ2-7|TRBV4-1|.|TRBD1
TGCGCCTGCAGCAGAGATCCGGGACAGGGGGACGAGCAGTACTTC
CACSRDPGQGDEQYF
>TRBJ2-2|TRBV7-2|.|.
TGTGCCAGCAGCTTAATGGGGGTGACCGCGAACACCGGGGAGCTGTTTTTT
CASSLMGVTANTGELFF
>TRBJ1-1|TRBV6-5|many|.
TGTGCCAGCAGTTACTCGGGGTACGCAGCGATGAACACTGAAGCTTTCTTT
CASSYSGYAAMNTEAFF
>TRBJ1-5|TRBV27|many|.
TGTGCCAGCAGTTTCAGTCCTAATCAGCCCCAGCATTTT
CASSFSPNQPQHF
>TRBJ2-5|TRBV7-9|.|TRBD2
TGTGCCAGCAGCCCGGGATTGAGGGGAGGGGAGACCCAGTACTTC
CASSPGLRGGETQYF
>TRBJ2-3|TRBV7-2|many|TRBD2
TGTGCCAGCAGCTTAGGACTAGCGGGTCCAGATACGCAGTATTTT
CASSLGLAGPDTQYF
>TRBJ2-5|TRBV12-3/TRBV12-4|many|.
TGTGCCAGCAGCCCGGACAGGGAGCGGGGGGAGACCCAGTACTTC
CASSPDRERGETQYF
>TRBJ2-1|TRBV27|many|.
TGTGCCAGCAGTACAGAGGGTTCCTACAATGAGCAGTTCTTC
CASSTEGSYNEQFF
>TRBJ1-6|TRBV28|many|.
TGTGCCAGCAGCGGGCTCACAGGAGATAATTCACCCCTCCACTTT
CASSGLTGDNSPLHF
>TRBJ1-3|TRBV27|.|TRBD1
TGTGCCAGCAGTCTTTGGCCCCCAGGGGGCGAGGGAAACACCATATATTTT
CASSLWPPGGEGNTIYF
>TRBJ2-1|TRBV18|.|.
TGTGCCAGCTCACCACCGGCAGGGCCATCCTACAATGAGCAGTTCTTC
CASSPPAGPSYNEQFF
>TRBJ2-3|TRBV27|many|TRBD2
TGTGCCAGCAGTCCCGATAGATTCCGGGAGGGCCTAACAGATACGCAGTATTTT
CASSPDRFREGLTDTQYF
>TRBJ2-4|TRBV6-2/TRBV6-3|.|.
TGTGCCAGCGGTGCAACAGGGCTAGCCAAAAACATTCAGTACTTC
CASGATGLAKNIQYF
>TRBJ2-3|TRBV7-9|.|TRBD2
TGTGCCAGCAGCTTTGGTGGGGGGGCAGATACGCAGTATTTT
CASSFGGGADTQYF
>TRBJ1-5|TRBV28|.|.
TGTGCCGGCAGTTTCCCCAATCAGCCCCAGCATTTT
CAGSFPNQPQHF
>TRBJ1-1|TRBV11-2|many|.
TGTGCCAGCAGCTTAGCCGCGAACCCTCAGGGAATAGGGACTGAAGCTTTCTTT
CASSLAANPQGIGTEAFF
>TRBJ2-7|TRBV28|many|.
TGTGCCAGCAGGGAGAGGGGCGGACTCAGCTCCTACGAGCAGTACTTC
CASRERGGLSSYEQYF
>TRBJ2-2|TRBV7-9|.|.
TGTGCCAGCAGCCATCCGACAGTGCCGCCTATTTGGGAGCTGTTTTTT
CASSHPTVPPIWELFF
>TRBJ2-3|TRBV25-1|many|.
TGTGCCAGCAGTGAATCAGGGACAACACTAGATACGCAGTATTTT
CASSESGTTLDTQYF
>TRBJ2-5|TRBV2|few|.
TGTGCCAGCAGTGATGAGACCCAGTACTTC
CASSDETQYF
>TRBJ2-1|TRBV2|once|TRBD1
TGTGCCAGCAGGCAGACAGGGGGCCGTGAGCAGTTCTTC
CASRQTGGREQFF
>TRBJ2-7|TRBV11-1|.|TRBD2
TGTGCCAGCAGCAATGCGGGAGTCTCGGCTTACGAGCAGTACTTC
CASSNAGVSAYEQYF
>TRBJ2-3|TRBV27|.|TRBD2
TGTGCCAGCGCACTCATAGCGGGAGCCCGTACGCAGTATTTT
CASALIAGARTQYF
>TRBJ1-1|TRBV7-8|many|.
TGTGCCAGCAGCCTACTCATGAACACTGAAGCTTTCTTT
CASSLLMNTEAFF
>TRBJ2-2|TRBV7-3|.|.
TGTGCCAGCAGCTTAATTGACGGGGAGCTGTTTTTT
CASSLIDGELFF
>TRBJ2-1|TRBV20-1|many|TRBD2
TGCAGTGCTCATAGCGGGAGTTCGTCCTACAATGAGCAGTTCTTC
CSAHSGSSSYNEQFF
>TRBJ2-1|TRBV20-1|many|TRBD1
TGCAGTGCCCGGGACAGCGCTTCCTATAATGAGCAGTTCTTC
CSARDSASYNEQFF
>TRBJ2-7|TRBV20-1|many|TRBD2
TGCAGTGGCTTAGGGACTAGCGGGGAAATCTCCTACGAGCAGTACTTC
CSGLGTSGEISYEQYF
>TRBJ2-5|TRBV6-2/TRBV6-3|many|.
TGTGCCAGCAGCAAACCCGAGCAGCAAGAGACCCAGTACTTC
CASSKPEQQETQYF
>TRBJ2-7|TRBV10-3|many|.
TGTGCCATCAGTGAGTACCGGGACAACGAGCAGTACTTC
CAISEYRDNEQYF